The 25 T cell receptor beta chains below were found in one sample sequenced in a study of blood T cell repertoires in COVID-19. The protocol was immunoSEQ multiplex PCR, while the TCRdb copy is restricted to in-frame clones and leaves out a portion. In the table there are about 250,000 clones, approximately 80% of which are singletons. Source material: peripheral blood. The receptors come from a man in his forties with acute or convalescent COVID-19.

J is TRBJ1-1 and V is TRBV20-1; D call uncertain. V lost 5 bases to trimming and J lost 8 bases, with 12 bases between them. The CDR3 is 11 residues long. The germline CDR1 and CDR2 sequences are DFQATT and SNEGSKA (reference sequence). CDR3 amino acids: CSAYAVREAFF. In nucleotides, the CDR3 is TGCAGTGCTTATGCCGTTCGGGAAGCTTTCTTT.

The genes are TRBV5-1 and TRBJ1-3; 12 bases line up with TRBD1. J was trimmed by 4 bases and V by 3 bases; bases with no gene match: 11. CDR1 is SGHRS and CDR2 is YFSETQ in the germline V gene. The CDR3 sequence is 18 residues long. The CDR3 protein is CASSWEPGQGAGGNTIYF. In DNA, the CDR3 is TGCGCCAGCAGCTGGGAACCGGGACAGGGGGCAGGAGGAAACACCATATATTTT.

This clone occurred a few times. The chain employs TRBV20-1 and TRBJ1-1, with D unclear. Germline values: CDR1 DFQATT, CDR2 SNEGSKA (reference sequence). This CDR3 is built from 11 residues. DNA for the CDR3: TGCAGGCTCGAGGGAATAACCGAAGCTTTCTTT. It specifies CRLEGITEAFF.

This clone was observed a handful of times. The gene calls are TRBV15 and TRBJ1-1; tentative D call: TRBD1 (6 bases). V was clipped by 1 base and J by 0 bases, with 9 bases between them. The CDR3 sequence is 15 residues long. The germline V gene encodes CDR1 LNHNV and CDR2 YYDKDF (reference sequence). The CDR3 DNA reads TGTGCCACCAGCAGAGCAGGACAGATGAACACTGAAGCTTTCTTT. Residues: CATSRAGQMNTEAFF.

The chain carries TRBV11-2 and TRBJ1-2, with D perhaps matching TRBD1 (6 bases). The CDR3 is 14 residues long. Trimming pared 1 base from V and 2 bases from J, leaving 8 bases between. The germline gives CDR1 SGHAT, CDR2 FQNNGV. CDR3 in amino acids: CASSLGGGNYGYTF. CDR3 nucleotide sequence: TGTGCCAGCAGCTTAGGGGGGGGCAACTATGGCTACACCTTC.

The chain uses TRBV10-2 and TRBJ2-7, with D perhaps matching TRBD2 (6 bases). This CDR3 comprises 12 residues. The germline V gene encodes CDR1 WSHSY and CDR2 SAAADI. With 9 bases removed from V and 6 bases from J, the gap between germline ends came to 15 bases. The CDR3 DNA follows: TGCGCCAGTGGGACTGGCTTCGGCGAGCAGTACTTC. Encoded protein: CASGTGFGEQYF.

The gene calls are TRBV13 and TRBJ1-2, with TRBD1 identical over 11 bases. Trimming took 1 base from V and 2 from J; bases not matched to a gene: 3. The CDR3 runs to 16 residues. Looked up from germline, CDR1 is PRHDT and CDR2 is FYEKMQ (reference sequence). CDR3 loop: CASSLEGQGDNYGYTF. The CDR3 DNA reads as TGTGCCAGCAGCTTAGAGGGACAGGGGGACAACTATGGCTACACCTTC.

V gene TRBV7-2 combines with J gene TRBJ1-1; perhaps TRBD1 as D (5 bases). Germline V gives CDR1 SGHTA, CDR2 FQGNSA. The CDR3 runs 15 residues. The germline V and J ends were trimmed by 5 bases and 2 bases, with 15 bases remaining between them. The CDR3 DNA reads TGTGCCAGCAGCCCCCGACGGGGGGTTAACACTGAAGCTTTCTTT. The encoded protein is CASSPRRGVNTEAFF.

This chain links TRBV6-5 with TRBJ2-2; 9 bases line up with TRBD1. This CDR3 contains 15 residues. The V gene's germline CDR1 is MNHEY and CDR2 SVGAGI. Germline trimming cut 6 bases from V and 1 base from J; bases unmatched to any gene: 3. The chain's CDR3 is CASSRDRVNTGELFF. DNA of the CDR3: TGTGCCAGCAGCCGGGACAGGGTGAACACCGGGGAGCTGTTTTTT.

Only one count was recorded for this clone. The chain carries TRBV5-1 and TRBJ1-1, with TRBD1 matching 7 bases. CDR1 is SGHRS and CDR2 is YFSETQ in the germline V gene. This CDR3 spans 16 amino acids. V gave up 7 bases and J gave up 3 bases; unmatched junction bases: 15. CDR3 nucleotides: TGCGCCAGCCAGCTTTTGCCAGGGGGTTCAGACACTGAAGCTTTCTTT. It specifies CASQLLPGGSDTEAFF. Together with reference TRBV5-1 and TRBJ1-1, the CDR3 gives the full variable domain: KAGVTQTPRYLIKTRGQQVTLSCSPISGHRSVSWYQQTPGQGLQFLFEYFSETQRNKGNFPGRFSGRQFSNSRSEMNVSTLELGDSALYLCASQLLPGGSDTEAFFGQGTRLTVV.

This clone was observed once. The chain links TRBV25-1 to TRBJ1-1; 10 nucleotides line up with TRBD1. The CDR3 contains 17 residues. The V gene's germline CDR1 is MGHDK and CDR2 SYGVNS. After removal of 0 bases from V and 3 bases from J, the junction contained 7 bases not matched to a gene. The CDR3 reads CASSEYRGTGVDTEAFF. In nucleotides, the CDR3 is TGTGCCAGCAGTGAATATAGGGGGACAGGGGTTGACACTGAAGCTTTCTTT.

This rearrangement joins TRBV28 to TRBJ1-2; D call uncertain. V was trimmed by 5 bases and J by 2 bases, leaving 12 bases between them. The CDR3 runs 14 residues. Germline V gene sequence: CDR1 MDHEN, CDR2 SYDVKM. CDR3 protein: CASSADIRNYGYTF. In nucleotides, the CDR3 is TGTGCCAGCAGTGCCGACATTAGGAACTATGGCTACACCTTC.

The DNA for the CDR3 is TGCGCCAGCAGCCAAGAATACAGGCCCCAAGAGACCCAGTACTTC. The encoded protein is CASSQEYRPQETQYF. The rearrangement joins TRBV4-3 to TRBJ2-5; tentatively, D is TRBD1 (5 bases). With 0 bases removed from V and 1 base from J, the gap between germline ends came to 9 bases. The CDR3 sequence is 15 residues long. Germline CDR1 and CDR2: LGHNA and YSLEER.

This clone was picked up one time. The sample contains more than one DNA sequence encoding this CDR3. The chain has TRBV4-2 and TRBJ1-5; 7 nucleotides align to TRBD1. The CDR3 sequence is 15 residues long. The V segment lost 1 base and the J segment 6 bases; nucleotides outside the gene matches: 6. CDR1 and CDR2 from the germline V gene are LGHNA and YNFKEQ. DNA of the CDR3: TGTGCCAGCAGCCAAGCGTCAGGGGGTGGTCAGCCCCAGCATTTT. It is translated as CASSQASGGGQPQHF.

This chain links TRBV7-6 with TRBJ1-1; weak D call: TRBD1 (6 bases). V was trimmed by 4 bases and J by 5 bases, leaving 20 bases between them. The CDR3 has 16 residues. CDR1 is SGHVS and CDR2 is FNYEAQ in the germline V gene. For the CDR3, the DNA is TGTGCCAGCAGCTCGGGGTTGCGGGGGCTCGGTACTGAAGCTTTCTTT. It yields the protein CASSSGLRGLGTEAFF.

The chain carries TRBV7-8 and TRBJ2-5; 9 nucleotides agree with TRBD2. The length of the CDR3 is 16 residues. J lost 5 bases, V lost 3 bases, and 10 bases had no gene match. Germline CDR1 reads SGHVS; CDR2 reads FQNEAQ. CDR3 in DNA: TGTGCCAGCAGCTTGCGCCCGGGACTAGCAGTGGAGACCCAGTACTTC. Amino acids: CASSLRPGLAVETQYF.

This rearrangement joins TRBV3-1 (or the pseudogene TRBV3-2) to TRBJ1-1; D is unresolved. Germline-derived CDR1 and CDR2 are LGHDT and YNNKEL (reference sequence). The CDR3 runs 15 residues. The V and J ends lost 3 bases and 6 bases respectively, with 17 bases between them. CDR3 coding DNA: TGTGCCAGCAGCCAGAATCTCGCCGGGGTATCTGAAGCTTTCTTT. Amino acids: CASSQNLAGVSEAFF.

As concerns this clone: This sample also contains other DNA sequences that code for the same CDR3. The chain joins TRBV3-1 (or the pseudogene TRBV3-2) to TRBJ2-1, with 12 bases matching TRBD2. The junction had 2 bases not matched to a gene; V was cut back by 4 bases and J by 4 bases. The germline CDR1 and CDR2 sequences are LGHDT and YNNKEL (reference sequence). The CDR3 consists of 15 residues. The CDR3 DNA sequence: TGTGCCAGCAGCCTTGGACTAGCGGGGTACAATGAGCAGTTCTTC. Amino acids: CASSLGLAGYNEQFF.

CDR3 bases: TGTGCCAGACAGGGGACTAGCACAGATACGCAGTATTTT. Encoded protein: CARQGTSTDTQYF. The genes are TRBV7-9 and TRBJ2-3, with D possibly matching TRBD1 (7 bases). V was trimmed by 9 bases and J by 0 bases, leaving 10 bases between them. Germline CDR1 is SEHNR and CDR2 is FQNEAQ (reference sequence). The length of the CDR3 is 13 residues.

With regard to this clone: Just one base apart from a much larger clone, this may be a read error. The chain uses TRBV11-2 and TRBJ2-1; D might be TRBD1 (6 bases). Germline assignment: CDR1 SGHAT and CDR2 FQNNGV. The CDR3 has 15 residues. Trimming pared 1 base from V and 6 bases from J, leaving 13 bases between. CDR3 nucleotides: TGTGCCAGCAGCTTAGGCCGGGGCAGGGGCAATGAGCAGTTCTTC. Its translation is CASSLGRGRGNEQFF.

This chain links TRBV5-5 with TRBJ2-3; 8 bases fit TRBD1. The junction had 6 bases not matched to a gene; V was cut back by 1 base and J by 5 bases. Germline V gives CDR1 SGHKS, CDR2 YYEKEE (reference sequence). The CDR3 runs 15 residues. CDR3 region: CASSLQQGGGDTQYF. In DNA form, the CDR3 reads TGTGCCAGCAGCTTGCAACAGGGGGGCGGAGATACGCAGTATTTT.

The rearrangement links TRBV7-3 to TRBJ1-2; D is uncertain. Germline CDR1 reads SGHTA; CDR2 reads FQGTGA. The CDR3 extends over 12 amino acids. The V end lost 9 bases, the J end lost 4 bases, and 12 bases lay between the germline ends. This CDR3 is CARQREGYGYTF. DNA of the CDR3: TGTGCCAGGCAAAGGGAGGGCTATGGCTACACCTTC.

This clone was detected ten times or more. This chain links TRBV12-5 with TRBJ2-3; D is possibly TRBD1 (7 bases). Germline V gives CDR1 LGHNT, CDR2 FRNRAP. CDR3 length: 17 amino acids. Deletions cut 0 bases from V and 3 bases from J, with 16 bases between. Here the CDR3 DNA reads TGTGCTAGTGGTTTGGTACGGGGGACAGAGGGGACAGATACGCAGTATTTT. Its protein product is CASGLVRGTEGTDTQYF. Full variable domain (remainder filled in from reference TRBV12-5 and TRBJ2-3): DARVTQTPRHKVTEMGQEVTMRCQPILGHNTVFWYRQTMMQGLELLAYFRNRAPLDDSGMPKDRFSAEMPDATLATLKIQPSEPRDSAVYFCASGLVRGTEGTDTQYFGPGTRLTVL.

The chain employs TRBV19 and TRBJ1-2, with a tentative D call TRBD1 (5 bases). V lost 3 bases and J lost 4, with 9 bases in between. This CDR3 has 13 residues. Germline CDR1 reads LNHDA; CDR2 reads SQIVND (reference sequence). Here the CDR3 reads CASSIGGSYGYTF. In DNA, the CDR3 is TGTGCCAGTAGTATCGGGGGAAGCTATGGCTACACCTTC.

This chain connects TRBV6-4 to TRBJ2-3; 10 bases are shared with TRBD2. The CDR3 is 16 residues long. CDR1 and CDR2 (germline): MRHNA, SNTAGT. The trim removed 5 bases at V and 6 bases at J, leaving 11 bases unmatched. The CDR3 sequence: CASSMEVAGGGDTQYF. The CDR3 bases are TGTGCCAGCAGTATGGAAGTAGCGGGAGGTGGGGATACGCAGTATTTT.